This T cell receptor beta chain was recorded in a study of long-term antiretroviral therapy in people with HIV. The length of the CDR3 is 15 residues. Trimming shortened V by 5 bases and J by 4 bases, and 17 bases separated the two germline ends. Germline-derived CDR1 and CDR2 are LNHDA and SQIVND (reference sequence). It was version v3.0 of the immunoSEQ assay that was run at survey level. Here immunoSEQ multiplex PCR was the method, and the copy in TCRdb shows in-frame clones only, minus some. The sample has approximately 15,000 clones; 75% are singletons. Study-wide results and limits: Older ART regimens were possibly in use when the blood was collected between about 2004 and 2018.

On this clone: Its specificity is not known.

The chain combines TRBV19 with TRBJ2-5; D may be TRBD2 (7 bases). Sequencing used unsorted PBMCs, obtained 1.5 years before starting antiretroviral therapy. This clonotype was obtained from a woman in her forties or fifties with HIV. CDR3 DNA: TGTGCCAGTAGTGGGGCGACAAGGGGGGGAGAGACCCAGTACTTC. Translating gives CASSGATRGGETQYF.